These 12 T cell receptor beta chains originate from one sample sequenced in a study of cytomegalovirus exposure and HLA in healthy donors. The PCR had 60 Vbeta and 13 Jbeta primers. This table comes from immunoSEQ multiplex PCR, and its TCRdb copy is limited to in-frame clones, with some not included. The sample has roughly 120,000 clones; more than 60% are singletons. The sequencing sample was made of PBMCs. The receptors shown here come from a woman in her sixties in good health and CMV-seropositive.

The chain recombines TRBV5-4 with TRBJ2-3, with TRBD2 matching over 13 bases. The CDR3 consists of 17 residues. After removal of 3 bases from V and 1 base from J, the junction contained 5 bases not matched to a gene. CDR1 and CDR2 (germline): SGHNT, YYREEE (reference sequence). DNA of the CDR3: TGTGCCAGCAGCTCACTAGCGGGAGGGAGGGGCACAGATACGCAGTATTTT. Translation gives CASSSLAGGRGTDTQYF.

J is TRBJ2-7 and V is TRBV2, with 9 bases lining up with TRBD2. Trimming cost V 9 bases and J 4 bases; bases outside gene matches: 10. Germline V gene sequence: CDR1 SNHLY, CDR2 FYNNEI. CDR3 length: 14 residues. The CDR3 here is CASRPGLAGYEQYF. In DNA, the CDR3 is TGTGCCAGTAGGCCGGGACTAGCAGGATACGAGCAGTACTTC. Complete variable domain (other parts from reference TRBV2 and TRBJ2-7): EPEVTQTPSHQVTQMGQEVILRCVPISNHLYFYWYRQILGQKVEFLVSFYNNEISEKSEIFDDQFSVERPDGSNFTLKIRSTKLEDSAMYFCASRPGLAGYEQYFGPGTRLTVT.

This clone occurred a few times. In nucleotides, the CDR3 is TGTGCCAGCAGTGAAGGGCAGGGGTTTTATCAGCCCCAGCATTTT. This gives the protein CASSEGQGFYQPQHF. V usage is TRBV2 and J usage is TRBJ1-5; maybe TRBD1 (6 bases). The germline CDR1 and CDR2 sequences are SNHLY and FYNNEI. The CDR3 consists of 15 residues. Trimming took 1 base from V and 5 from J, leaving 12 bases between them.

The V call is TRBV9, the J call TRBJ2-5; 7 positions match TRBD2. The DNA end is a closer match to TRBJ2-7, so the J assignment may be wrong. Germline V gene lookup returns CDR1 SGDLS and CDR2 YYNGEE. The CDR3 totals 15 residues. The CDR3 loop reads CASSVEGGSNYEQYF. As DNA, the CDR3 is TGTGCCAGCAGCGTAGAAGGCGGGAGTAACTACGAGCAGTACTTC.

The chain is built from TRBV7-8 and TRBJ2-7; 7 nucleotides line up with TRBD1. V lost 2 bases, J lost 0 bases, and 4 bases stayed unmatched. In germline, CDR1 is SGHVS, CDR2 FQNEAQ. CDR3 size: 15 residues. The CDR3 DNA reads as TGTGCCAGCAGCTTAAGGGACAGTGGCTCCTACGAGCAGTACTTC. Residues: CASSLRDSGSYEQYF.

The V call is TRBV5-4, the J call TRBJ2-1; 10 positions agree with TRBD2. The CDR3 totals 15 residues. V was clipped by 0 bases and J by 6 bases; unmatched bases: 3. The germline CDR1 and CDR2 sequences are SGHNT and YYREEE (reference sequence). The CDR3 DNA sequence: TGTGCCAGCAGCTTGGATAGCGGGAGGATCAATGAGCAGTTCTTC. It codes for CASSLDSGRINEQFF.

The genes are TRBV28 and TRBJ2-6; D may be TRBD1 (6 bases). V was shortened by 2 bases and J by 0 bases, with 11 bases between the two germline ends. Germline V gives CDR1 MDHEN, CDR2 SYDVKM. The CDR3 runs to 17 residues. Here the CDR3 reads CASSLKRGISGANVLTF. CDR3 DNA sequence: TGTGCCAGCAGTTTAAAAAGGGGGATCTCTGGGGCCAACGTCCTGACTTTC.

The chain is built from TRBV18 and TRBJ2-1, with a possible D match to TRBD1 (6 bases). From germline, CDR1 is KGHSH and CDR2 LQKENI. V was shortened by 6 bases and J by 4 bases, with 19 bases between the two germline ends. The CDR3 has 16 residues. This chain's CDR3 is CASSPEGVVGYNEQFF. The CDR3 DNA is TGTGCCAGCTCGCCCGAGGGGGTCGTAGGGTACAATGAGCAGTTCTTC.

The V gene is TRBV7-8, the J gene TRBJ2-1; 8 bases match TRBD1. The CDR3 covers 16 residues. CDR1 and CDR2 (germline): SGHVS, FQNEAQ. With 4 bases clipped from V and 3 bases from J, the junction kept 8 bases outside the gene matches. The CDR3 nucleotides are TGTGCCAGCAGCTCAACAGGGGGGACGGTCTACAATGAGCAGTTCTTC. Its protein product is CASSSTGGTVYNEQFF. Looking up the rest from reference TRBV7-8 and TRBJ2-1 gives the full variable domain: GAGVSQSPRYKVAKRGQDVALRCDPISGHVSLFWYQQALGQGPEFLTYFQNEAQLDKSGLPSDRFFAERPEGSVSTLKIQRTQQEDSAVYLCASSSTGGTVYNEQFFGPGTRLTVL.

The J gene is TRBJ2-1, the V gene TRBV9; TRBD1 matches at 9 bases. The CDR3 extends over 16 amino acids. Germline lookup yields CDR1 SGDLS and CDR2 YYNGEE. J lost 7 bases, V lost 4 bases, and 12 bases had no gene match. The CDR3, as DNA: TGTGCCAGCAGCTTGGGACAGGGTCAGGTGGGGAATGAGCAGTTCTTC. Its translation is CASSLGQGQVGNEQFF.

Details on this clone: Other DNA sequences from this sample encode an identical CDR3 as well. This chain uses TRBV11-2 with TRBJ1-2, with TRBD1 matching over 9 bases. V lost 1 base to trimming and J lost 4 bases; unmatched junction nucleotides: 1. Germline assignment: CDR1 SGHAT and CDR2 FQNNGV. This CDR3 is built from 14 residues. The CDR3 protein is CASSLVDRGYGYTF. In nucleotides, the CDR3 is TGTGCCAGCAGCTTAGTGGACAGGGGCTATGGCTACACCTTC.

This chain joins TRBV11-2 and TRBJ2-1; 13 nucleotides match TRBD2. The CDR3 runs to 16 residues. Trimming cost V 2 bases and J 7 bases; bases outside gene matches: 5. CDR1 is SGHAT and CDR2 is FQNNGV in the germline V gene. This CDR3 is CASSLRTSGSRNEQFF. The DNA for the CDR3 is TGTGCCAGCAGCTTAAGGACTAGCGGGAGTAGAAATGAGCAGTTCTTC.